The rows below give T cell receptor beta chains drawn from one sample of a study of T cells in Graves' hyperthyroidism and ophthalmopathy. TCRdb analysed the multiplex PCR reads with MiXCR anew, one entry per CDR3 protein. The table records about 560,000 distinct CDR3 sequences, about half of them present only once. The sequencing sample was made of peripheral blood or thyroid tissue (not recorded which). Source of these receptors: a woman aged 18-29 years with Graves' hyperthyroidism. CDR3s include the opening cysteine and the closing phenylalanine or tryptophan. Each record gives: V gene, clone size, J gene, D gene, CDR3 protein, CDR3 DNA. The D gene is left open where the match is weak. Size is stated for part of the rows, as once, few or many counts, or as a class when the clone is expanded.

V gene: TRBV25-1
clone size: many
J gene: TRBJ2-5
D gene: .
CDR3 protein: CASSEGLGGGEETQYF
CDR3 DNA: TGTGCCAGCAGTGAAGGTCTGGGGGGAGGTGAAGAGACCCAGTACTTC

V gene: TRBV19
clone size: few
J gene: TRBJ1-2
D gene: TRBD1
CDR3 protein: CASKDRDRANYGYTF
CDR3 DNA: TGTGCCAGTAAGGACAGGGATCGAGCTAACTATGGCTACACCTTC

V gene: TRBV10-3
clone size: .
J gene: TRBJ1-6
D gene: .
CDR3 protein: CAIKESAEWQVNSPLHF
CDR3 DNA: TGTGCCATCAAGGAGTCGGCAGAGTGGCAGGTGAATTCACCCCTCCACTTT

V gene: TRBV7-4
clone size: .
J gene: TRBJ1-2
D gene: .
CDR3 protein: CASSQEYREAVGYTF
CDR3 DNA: TGTGCCAGCAGCCAAGAATACAGGGAGGCAGTTGGCTACACCTTC

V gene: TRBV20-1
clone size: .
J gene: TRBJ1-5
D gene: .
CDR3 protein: CSARRQMGQPQHF
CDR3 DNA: TGCAGTGCTAGGCGGCAGATGGGTCAGCCCCAGCATTTT

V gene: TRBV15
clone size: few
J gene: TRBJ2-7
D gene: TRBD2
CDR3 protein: CATSGASGRRYEQYF
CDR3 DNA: TGTGCCACCAGCGGAGCTAGCGGGCGACGCTACGAGCAGTACTTC

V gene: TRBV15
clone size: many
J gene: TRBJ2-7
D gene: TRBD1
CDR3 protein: CATSSRDRSYEQYF
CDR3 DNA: TGTGCCACCAGCTCCCGGGACAGGTCCTACGAGCAGTACTTC

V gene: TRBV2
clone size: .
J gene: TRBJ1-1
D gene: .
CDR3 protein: CASSPGSGDTEAFF
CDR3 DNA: TGTGCCAGCAGCCCCGGATCCGGGGACACTGAAGCTTTCTTT

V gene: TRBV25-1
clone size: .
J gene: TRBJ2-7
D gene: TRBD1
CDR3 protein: CASSGQGPGSYEQYF
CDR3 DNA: TGTGCCAGCAGTGGACAGGGTCCGGGTAGCTACGAGCAGTACTTC

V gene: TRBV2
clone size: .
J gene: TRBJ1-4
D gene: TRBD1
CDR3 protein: CASSERTGGAEEKLFF
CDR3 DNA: TGTGCCAGCAGTGAGCGGACAGGGGGCGCGGAGGAAAAACTGTTTTTT

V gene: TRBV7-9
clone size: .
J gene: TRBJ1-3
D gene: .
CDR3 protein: CASSLRARGSGNTIYF
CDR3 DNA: TGTGCCAGCAGCTTGAGGGCCAGAGGCTCTGGAAACACCATATATTTT

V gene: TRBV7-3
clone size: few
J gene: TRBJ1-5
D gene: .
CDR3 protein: CASSSAGGINQPQHF
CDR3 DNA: TGTGCCAGCAGCTCCGCTGGGGGGATCAATCAGCCCCAGCATTTT

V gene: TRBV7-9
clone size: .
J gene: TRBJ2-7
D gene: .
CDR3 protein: CASSLRPQGEQYF
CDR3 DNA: TGCGCCAGCAGCCTGCGCCCTCAGGGCGAGCAGTACTTC

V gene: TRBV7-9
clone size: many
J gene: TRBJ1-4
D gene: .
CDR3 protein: CASSPRTTEKLFF
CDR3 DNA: TGTGCCAGCAGCCCGCGGACCACTGAAAAACTGTTTTTT

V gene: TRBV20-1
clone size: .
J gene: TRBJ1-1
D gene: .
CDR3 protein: CSAGDPGSTEAFF
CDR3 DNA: TGCAGTGCTGGAGATCCGGGATCCACTGAAGCTTTCTTT

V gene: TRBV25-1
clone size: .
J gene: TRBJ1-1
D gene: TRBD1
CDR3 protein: CAGQGYMNTEAFF
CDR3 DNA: TGTGCCGGACAGGGTTATATGAACACTGAAGCTTTCTTT

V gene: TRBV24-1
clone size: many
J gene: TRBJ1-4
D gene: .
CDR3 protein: CATSGDQTGKLFF
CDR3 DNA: TGTGCCACCAGTGGGGACCAAACGGGGAAACTGTTTTTT

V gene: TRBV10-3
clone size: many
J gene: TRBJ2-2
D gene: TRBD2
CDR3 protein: CAVGASGLSNTGELFF
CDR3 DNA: TGTGCCGTTGGCGCTAGCGGCCTTTCGAACACCGGGGAGCTGTTTTTT

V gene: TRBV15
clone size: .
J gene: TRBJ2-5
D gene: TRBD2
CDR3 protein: CATSRGTSGNQETQYF
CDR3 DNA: TGTGCCACCAGCAGAGGGACTAGCGGGAACCAAGAGACCCAGTACTTC

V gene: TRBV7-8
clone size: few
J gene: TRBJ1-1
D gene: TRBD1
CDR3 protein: CASSLTPGGLGAFF
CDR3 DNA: TGTGCCAGCAGCTTAACGCCAGGGGGGCTTGGGGCTTTCTTT

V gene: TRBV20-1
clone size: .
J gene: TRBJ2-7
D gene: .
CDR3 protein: CSARGGNTDTQYF
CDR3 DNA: TGCAGTGCTAGGGGCGGGAACACAGATACGCAGTACTTC

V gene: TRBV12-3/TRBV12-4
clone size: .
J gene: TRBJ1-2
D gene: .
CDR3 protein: CASTQVGYGYTF
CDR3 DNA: TGTGCCAGCACTCAGGTCGGCTATGGCTACACCTTC

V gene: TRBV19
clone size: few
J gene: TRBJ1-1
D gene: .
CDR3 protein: CASSMVYTEAFF
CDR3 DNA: TGTGCCAGTAGTATGGTTTACACTGAAGCTTTCTTT

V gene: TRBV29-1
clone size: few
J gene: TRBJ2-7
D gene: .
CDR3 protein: CSVRARAAQTVYEQYF
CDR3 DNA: TGCAGCGTTAGGGCTCGGGCGGCCCAAACCGTCTACGAGCAGTACTTC

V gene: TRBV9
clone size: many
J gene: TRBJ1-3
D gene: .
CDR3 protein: CASSVEGSGNTIYF
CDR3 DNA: TGTGCCAGCAGCGTCGAGGGGTCTGGAAACACCATATATTTT

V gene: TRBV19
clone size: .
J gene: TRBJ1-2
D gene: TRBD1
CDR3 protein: CASTSQGGRPYGYTF
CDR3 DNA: TGTGCCAGTACCTCACAGGGGGGTCGCCCGTATGGCTACACCTTC

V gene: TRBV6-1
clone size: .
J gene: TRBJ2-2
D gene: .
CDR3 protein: CASNPSPSTGELFF
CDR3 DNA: TGTGCCAGTAACCCGTCTCCCAGCACCGGGGAGCTGTTTTTT

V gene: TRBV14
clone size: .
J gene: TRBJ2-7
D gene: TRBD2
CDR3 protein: CASSPGRGLAGDYEQYF
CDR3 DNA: TGTGCCAGCAGCCCAGGACGGGGACTAGCGGGAGACTACGAGCAGTACTTC

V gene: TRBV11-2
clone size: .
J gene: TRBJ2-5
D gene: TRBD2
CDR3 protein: CAGSTSGSAQETQYF
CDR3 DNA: TGTGCCGGTTCGACTAGCGGCAGTGCCCAAGAGACCCAGTACTTC

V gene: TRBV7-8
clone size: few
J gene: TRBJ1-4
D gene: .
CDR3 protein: CASSFLSGVNEKLFF
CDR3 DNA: TGTGCCAGCAGCTTTTTAAGCGGGGTCAATGAAAAACTGTTTTTT

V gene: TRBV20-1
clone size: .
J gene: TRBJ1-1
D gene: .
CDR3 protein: CSAREGTVAEAFF
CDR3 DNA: TGCAGTGCTAGAGAGGGGACGGTAGCTGAAGCTTTCTTT

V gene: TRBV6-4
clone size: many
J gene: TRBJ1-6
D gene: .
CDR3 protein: CASSIPRSYNSPLHF
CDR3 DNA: TGTGCCAGCAGTATTCCTCGCTCCTATAATTCACCCCTCCACTTT

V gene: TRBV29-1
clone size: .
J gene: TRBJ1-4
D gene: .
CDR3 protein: CTGQPNEKLFF
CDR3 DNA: TGCACCGGACAACCCAATGAAAAACTGTTTTTT

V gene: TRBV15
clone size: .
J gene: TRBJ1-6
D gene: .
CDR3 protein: CATSRDQAGNNSPLHF
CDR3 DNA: TGTGCCACCAGCAGAGATCAGGCAGGAAATAATTCACCCCTCCACTTT

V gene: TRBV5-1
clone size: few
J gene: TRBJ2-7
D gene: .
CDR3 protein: CASSLQTWDEQYF
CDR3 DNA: TGCGCCAGCAGTCTCCAGACCTGGGACGAGCAGTACTTC

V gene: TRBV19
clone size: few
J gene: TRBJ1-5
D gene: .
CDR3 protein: CAWSVGQGGQPQHF
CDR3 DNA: TGTGCCTGGAGTGTGGGTCAGGGAGGCCAGCCCCAGCATTTT

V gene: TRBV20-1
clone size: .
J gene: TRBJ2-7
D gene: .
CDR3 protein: CSARERRRSIYEQYF
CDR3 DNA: TGCAGTGCTAGAGAACGACGGCGGTCGATCTACGAGCAGTACTTC

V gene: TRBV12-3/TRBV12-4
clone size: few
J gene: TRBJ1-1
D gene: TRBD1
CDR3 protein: CASSVNRGDTEAFF
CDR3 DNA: TGTGCCAGCAGTGTAAACAGGGGCGACACTGAAGCTTTCTTT

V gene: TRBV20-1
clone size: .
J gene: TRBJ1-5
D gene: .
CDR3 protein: CSATRAGLQPQHF
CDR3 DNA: TGCAGTGCCACCAGGGCAGGGTTGCAGCCCCAGCATTTT

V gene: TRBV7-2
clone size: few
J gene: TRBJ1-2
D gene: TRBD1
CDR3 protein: CASSPSGQGYGYTF
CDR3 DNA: TGTGCCAGCAGCCCGAGTGGACAGGGGTATGGCTACACCTTC

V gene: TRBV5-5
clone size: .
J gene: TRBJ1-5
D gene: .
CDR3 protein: CASTLLAGNDQPQHF
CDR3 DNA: TGTGCCAGCACCTTGCTGGCAGGGAACGATCAGCCCCAGCATTTT

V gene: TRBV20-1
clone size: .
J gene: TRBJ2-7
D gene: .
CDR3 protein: CSARDLGNDLYEQYF
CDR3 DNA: TGCAGTGCTAGAGATTTAGGGAACGACCTCTACGAGCAGTACTTC

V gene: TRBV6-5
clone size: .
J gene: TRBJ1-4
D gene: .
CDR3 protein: CASSYTTGPNEKLFF
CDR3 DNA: TGTGCCAGCAGTTACACGACGGGCCCTAATGAAAAACTGTTTTTT

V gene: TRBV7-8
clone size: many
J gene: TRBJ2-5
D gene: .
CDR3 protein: CASSPGPQETQYF
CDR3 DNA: TGTGCCAGCAGCCCGGGACCCCAAGAGACCCAGTACTTC

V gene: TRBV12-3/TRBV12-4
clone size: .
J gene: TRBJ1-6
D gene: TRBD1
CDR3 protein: CASSQPGQGNSPLHF
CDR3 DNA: TGTGCCAGCAGTCAGCCGGGACAGGGGAATTCACCCCTCCACTTT

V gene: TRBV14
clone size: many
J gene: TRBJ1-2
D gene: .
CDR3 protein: CASSPAWAGGYTF
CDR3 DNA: TGTGCCAGCAGCCCAGCCTGGGCAGGGGGCTACACCTTC

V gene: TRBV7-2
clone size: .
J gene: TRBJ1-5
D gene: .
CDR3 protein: CASSLRSALDSNQPQHF
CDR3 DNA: TGTGCCAGCAGCTTACGATCGGCCCTAGATAGCAATCAGCCCCAGCATTTT

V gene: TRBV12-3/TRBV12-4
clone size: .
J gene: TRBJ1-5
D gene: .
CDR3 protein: CASSRRDTNQPQHF
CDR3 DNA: TGTGCCAGCAGTCGCCGGGACACCAATCAGCCCCAGCATTTT

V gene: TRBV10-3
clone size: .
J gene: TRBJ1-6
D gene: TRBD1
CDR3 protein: CAISPFGTVGSPLHF
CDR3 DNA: TGTGCCATCAGCCCCTTTGGGACAGTTGGTTCACCCCTCCACTTT

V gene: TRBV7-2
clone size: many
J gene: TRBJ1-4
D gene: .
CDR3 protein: CASRRGSTNEKLFF
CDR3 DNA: TGTGCCAGCAGACGGGGATCGACTAATGAAAAACTGTTTTTT

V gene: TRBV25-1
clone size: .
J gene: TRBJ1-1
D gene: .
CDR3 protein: CASGEGGRTEAFF
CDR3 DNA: TGTGCCAGCGGGGAAGGGGGGAGGACTGAAGCTTTCTTT

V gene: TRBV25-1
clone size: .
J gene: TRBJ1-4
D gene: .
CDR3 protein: CASSEFELGEEKLFF
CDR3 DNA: TGTGCCAGCAGTGAATTCGAGTTGGGAGAGGAAAAACTGTTTTTT

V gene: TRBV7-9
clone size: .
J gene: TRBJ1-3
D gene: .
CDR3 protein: CASSRTSGTTIYF
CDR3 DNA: TGTGCCAGCAGCCGGACTAGCGGGACCACCATATATTTT

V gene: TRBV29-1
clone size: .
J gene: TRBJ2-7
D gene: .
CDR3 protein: CSVDAGLEEQYF
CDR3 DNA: TGCAGCGTTGATGCGGGGCTGGAGGAGCAGTACTTC

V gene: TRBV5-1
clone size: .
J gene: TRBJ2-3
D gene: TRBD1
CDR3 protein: CASTPTGVGDTQYF
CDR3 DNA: TGCGCCAGCACACCGACAGGGGTTGGAGATACGCAGTATTTT

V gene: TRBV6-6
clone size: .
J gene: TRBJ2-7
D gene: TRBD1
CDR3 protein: CASSDREYEQYF
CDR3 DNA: TGTGCCAGCTCTGACAGGGAGTACGAGCAGTACTTC

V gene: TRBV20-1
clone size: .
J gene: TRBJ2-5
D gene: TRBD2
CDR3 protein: CSASASGPQETQYF
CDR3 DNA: TGCAGTGCTAGTGCTAGCGGACCCCAAGAGACCCAGTACTTC

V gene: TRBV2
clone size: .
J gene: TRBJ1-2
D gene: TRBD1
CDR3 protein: CASSYSGTGQGAGYTF
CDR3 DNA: TGTGCCAGCAGTTATAGCGGGACCGGACAGGGCGCTGGCTACACCTTC

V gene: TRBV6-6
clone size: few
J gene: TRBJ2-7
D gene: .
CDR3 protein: CASRSWAAYEQYF
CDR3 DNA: TGTGCCAGCAGGTCATGGGCTGCGTACGAGCAGTACTTC

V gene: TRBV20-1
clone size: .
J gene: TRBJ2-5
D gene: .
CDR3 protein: CSAREHRVGAETQYF
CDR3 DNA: TGCAGTGCTAGAGAACACCGGGTGGGGGCTGAGACCCAGTACTTC